The source of this T cell receptor (beta chain) is a study of T-cell memory formation after mild COVID-19. Study-wide context: TCR clusters largely stayed donor specific.

The study, taken as a whole, reports: Balance between CD4 and CD8 was seen in clones contracting day 15 to 85, and a CD4+ lean was seen in later expanders. In pre-infection memory, a portion of responding clones appeared, which suggested that cross-reactive memory joined. CD4+ contracting clones lay mainly in CM and EM, CD8+ ones in EMRA.

This CDR3 contains 16 residues. Losses at the gene ends were 4 bases for V and 6 bases for J; bases not matched to a gene: 10. Germline CDR1 SEHNR, CDR2 FQNEAQ (reference sequence). TCRdb called the 5' RACE reads again in MiXCR, with one record for every CDR3 protein. Of about 210,000 distinct CDR3 sequences in the sample, around 25% were seen once. As for this clonotype: Its antigen is not identified.

The sequenced material came from PBMCs or a T cell subset sorted from them (not recorded which). The sequence was obtained from an adult woman who had mild COVID-19 (a few samples of this study predate the infection). Cell type and time point are not known. This sequence joins TRBV7-9 and TRBJ2-2; 8 bases fit TRBD1. The chain's CDR3 is CASSSRDRSVAGELFF. As DNA, the CDR3 is TGTGCCAGCAGCTCCCGGGACAGGAGTGTGGCCGGGGAGCTGTTTTTT.